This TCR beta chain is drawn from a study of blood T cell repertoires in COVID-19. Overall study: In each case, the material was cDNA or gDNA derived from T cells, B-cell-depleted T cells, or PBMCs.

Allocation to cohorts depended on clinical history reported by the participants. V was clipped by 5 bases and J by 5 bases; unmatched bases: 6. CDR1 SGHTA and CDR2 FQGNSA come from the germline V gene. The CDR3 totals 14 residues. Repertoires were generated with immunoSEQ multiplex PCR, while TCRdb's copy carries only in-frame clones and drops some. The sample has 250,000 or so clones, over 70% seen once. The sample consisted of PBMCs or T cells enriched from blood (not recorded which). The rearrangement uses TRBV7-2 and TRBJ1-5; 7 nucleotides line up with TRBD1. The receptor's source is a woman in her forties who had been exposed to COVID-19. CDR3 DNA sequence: TGTGCCAGCAGCCCGACAGGGCGAGATCAGCCCCAGCATTTT. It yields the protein CASSPTGRDQPQHF.